Here is one TCR beta chain with its context. Its binding antigen is unknown. Base qualities are not provided; no much larger clone lies one nucleotide away. From the cysteine through the phenylalanine, the CDR3 covers 14 amino acids. The only DNA kept is the CDR3, 42 bases in frame from the first base. V loses 6 bases at its end and J loses 2 bases; junction bases beyond the gene matches: 7. This entry belongs to a study of response to subunit inactivated influenza vaccine (dated by TCRdb to between 2018 and 2020). A note on the overall study: Deep quantitative T cell receptor repertoire profiling was used in the study to track responses to a trivalent subunit inactivated influenza vaccine. Beyond this particular receptor, the publication reports: According to the authors, only a limited number of new T cells may be recruited by each seasonal influenza vaccination.

Libraries were constructed by RT-PCR. The sequencer was an Illumina HiSeq 2500. The public reads were run again by TCRdb, first through fastp at Q25 and then through MiXCR, and only productive beta chains were kept. Each entry merges the rows of one CDR3 protein and shows their most common DNA and genes. Across this sample there are 400,000 to 650,000 distinct CDR3 sequences, with 7.2% seen only once. Under 15% of the sample lies in the top ten. The receptor was isolated from a man aged 45-69 years who received an inactivated influenza vaccine. Donor details come from another sample of the same person, matched by shared clones. Recombination linked TRBV12-3 or TRBV12-4 to TRBJ2-7; 7 of the junction bases match TRBD2. This sample comprised PBMCs from blood, obtained about 24 months after vaccination. The CDR3 amino acid sequence is: CASRGGRNTYEQYF. The DNA is as follows: TGTGCCAGCAGGGGAGGGAGGAACACCTACGAGCAGTACTTC.